This entry features one TCR beta chain sequence. Time point noted: blood 4 weeks post-SBRT, at nephrectomy. The sample's treatment: 15 Gy SBRT to primary tumor, nephrectomy 4 weeks later. CDR1 and CDR2 (germline): SGHRS, YFSETQ. The V gene lost 0 bases and the J gene lost 1 base, with 10 bases spanning the gap. The CDR3 consists of 16 residues. This entry is derived from a study of radiation and T cells in renal cell carcinoma. TCRdb's table, derived via immunoSEQ multiplex PCR, lists solely in-frame clones and lacks some. The sample has over 85,000 clones, around four fifths seen once; the top ten hold 9.4%.

V and J are TRBV5-1 and TRBJ2-2; possible D gene TRBD2, 6 bases. Material: blood, obtained from a patient whose treatment included radiotherapy and nephrectomy. This TCR came from a man in his fifties or sixties with renal cell carcinoma. CDR3 residues: CASSLDPAGNTGELFF. CDR3 coding DNA: TGCGCCAGCAGCTTGGATCCAGCGGGGAACACCGGGGAGCTGTTTTTT.